The present T cell receptor (beta chain) was sequenced within a study of T cell responses to AZD1222 COVID-19 vaccine. Whole-study findings and limits: The peak T cell response came first, and repertoires were sampled only after it. Spike-wide vaccine-associated CD4 TCRs dominated at 160-218 and 743-854. Compared with day 0, the breadth and depth of the Spike-specific TCR repertoire rose significantly after two doses of AZD1222. A mostly white British donor set with more females was recruited, and clonal diversity was possibly underestimated.

A remark on this clone: Its cognate antigen is unknown.

TCRdb's copy holds only in-frame clones and misses some; the assay was immunoSEQ multiplex PCR. The table includes 110,000 to 150,000 clones, 90% detected once. The sequence was obtained from an adult in good health. This material consisted of peripheral blood, taken on day 0 of AZD1222 vaccination.

This CDR3 is CASSGTQGEKLFF. CDR3 coding DNA: TGTGCCAGTTCGGGAACCCAGGGTGAAAAACTGTTTTTT. The chain joins TRBV19 to TRBJ1-4; tentatively, D is TRBD1 (5 bases). V lost 8 bases, J lost 7 bases, and 14 bases lay in between. Germline V gene sequence: CDR1 LNHDA, CDR2 SQIVND (reference sequence). The CDR3 spans 13 residues.